This TCR beta chain was sequenced during a study of shared clonotypes between healthy human individuals. The repertoire was sequenced with immunoSEQ multiplex PCR; TCRdb's copy has only in-frame clones and lacks some. The table has about a million clones, about 75% seen once. The CDR3 spans 13 residues. Germline V gene lookup returns CDR1 MRHNA and CDR2 SNTAGT. The germline V and J ends were trimmed by 2 bases and 5 bases, with 9 bases remaining between them. Input material: memory CD4+ T cells sorted from blood. Subset in this sample: CD45RA-negative fraction. The J gene is TRBJ1-2, the V gene TRBV6-4, with TRBD1 as a possible D gene (6 bases). The clonotype was recovered from a young man in good health. The CDR3 DNA reads TGTGCCAGCAGTGACGGGACACTATATGGCTACACCTTC. Protein product: CASSDGTLYGYTF.